This T cell receptor (beta chain) was profiled in a study of blood T cell repertoires in COVID-19. Background on the study: COVID-19 samples collected from the United States, Italy and Spain covered acute and convalescent phases. Sources were T cells, B-cell-depleted T cells, or PBMCs; the material itself was cDNA or gDNA.

Per the original methods: The authors estimated nucleated cell counts from reference gene primer amplification. The data were produced by immunoSEQ multiplex PCR, yet TCRdb's version contains in-frame clones alone and is incomplete. V and J calls plus clone size are reproduced from that table; the DNA served to infer D and trimming. The top ten clones hold roughly a tenth of a sample with 90,000 to 100,000 clones, 82% of them seen once. V was shortened by 4 bases and J by 2 bases, with 7 bases between the two germline ends. Per the germline V gene, CDR1 is GTSNPN and CDR2 is SVGIG (reference sequence). This CDR3 comprises 12 residues.

V gene TRBV30 combines with J gene TRBJ2-3, with D tentatively TRBD1 (5 bases). What was sequenced was peripheral blood. The sequence was obtained from a man in his 70s with active or convalescent COVID-19. The CDR3 region is CAWKGHTDTQYF. In nucleotides, the CDR3 is TGTGCCTGGAAGGGGCACACAGATACGCAGTATTTT. The full variable domain, with the rest looked up from reference TRBV30 and TRBJ2-3, is SQTIHQWPATLVQPVGSPLSLECTVEGTSNPNLYWYRQAAGRGLQLLFYSVGIGQISSEVPQNLSASRPQDRQFILSSKKLLLSDSGFYLCAWKGHTDTQYFGPGTRLTVL.